The 18 T cell receptor beta chains presented below share a single source sample, sequenced in a study of control samples from healthy donors and cancer patients. Clones were sequenced by immunoSEQ multiplex PCR, and TCRdb holds only the in-frame ones, with some missing. The sample comprises under 200,000 clones, 80% to 95% of which are singletons, and approximately 0.7% rests with the top ten. The sample taken for sequencing was blood. These receptors all come from a woman aged 25 to 39 in good health.

This clone was seen only once. The rearrangement uses TRBV6-5 and TRBJ1-6; 9 bases align to TRBD1. In germline, CDR1 is MNHEY, CDR2 SVGAGI. The CDR3 sequence is 15 residues long. V was clipped by 5 bases and J by 7 bases; unmatched bases: 6. Here the CDR3 reads CASSRTGEWNSPLHF. The DNA of the CDR3 is TGTGCCAGCAGTAGGACAGGGGAATGGAATTCACCCCTCCACTTT.

The V and J genes are TRBV19 and TRBJ2-2, with D possibly being TRBD2 (5 bases). Germline V lookup: CDR1 LNHDA, CDR2 SQIVND (reference sequence). V lost 4 bases, J lost 3 bases, and 15 bases lay in between. The CDR3 is made up of 16 amino acids. CDR3 in amino acids: CASSKRAAPYTGELFF. CDR3 in DNA: TGTGCCAGTAGTAAGAGGGCAGCGCCTTACACCGGGGAGCTGTTTTTT.

The genes are TRBV18 and TRBJ1-5; D is unclear. The CDR3 runs to 13 residues. V gave up 5 bases and J gave up 0 bases, with 5 bases separating them. CDR1 is KGHSH and CDR2 is LQKENI in the germline V gene. The CDR3 nucleotides are TGTGCCAGCTCATTTGATAGCAATCAGCCCCAGCATTTT. Protein product: CASSFDSNQPQHF.

The chain carries TRBV30 and TRBJ1-4; D is uncertain. V was pared by 5 bases and J by 5 bases, with 12 bases between. The CDR3 is 13 amino acids. Per the germline V gene, CDR1 is GTSNPN and CDR2 is SVGIG (reference sequence). CDR3 loop: CAWAGGFNEKLFF. CDR3 in DNA: TGTGCCTGGGCGGGTGGCTTCAATGAAAAACTGTTTTTT.

The chain employs TRBV5-4 and TRBJ2-2; D gene unclear. Germline V gene lookup returns CDR1 SGHNT and CDR2 YYREEE (reference sequence). This CDR3 has 13 amino acids. The V end lost 4 bases, the J end lost 2 bases, and 6 bases lay between the germline ends. CDR3 sequence: CASSNSNTGELFF. The CDR3 DNA reads TGTGCCAGCAGCAACAGTAACACCGGGGAGCTGTTTTTT.

The chain combines TRBV9 with TRBJ2-1, with 8 bases fitting TRBD2. V shed 7 bases and J 13 bases; nucleotides not matched to a gene: 22. Germline V gene sequence: CDR1 SGDLS, CDR2 YYNGEE. The CDR3 extends over 16 amino acids. CDR3 residues: CASSGPTGGPSPDQFF. CDR3 nucleotides: TGTGCCAGCTCTGGGCCCACGGGAGGGCCATCGCCCGACCAGTTCTTC.

The chain joins TRBV28 to TRBJ2-7, with 9 bases fitting TRBD2. After removal of 6 bases from V and 0 bases from J, the junction contained 6 bases not matched to a gene. The CDR3 has 15 residues. CDR1 is MDHEN, CDR2 SYDVKM, per germline. Here the CDR3 DNA reads TGTGCCAGCAGCTCTAGCGGGGTGCGCTCCTACGAGCAGTACTTC. This translates into CASSSSGVRSYEQYF.

The chain joins TRBV7-8 to TRBJ2-3; TRBD1 is a possible D gene (5 bases). Germline CDR1 and CDR2: SGHVS and FQNEAQ. Trimming shortened V by 5 bases and J by 0 bases, and 12 bases separated the two germline ends. The CDR3 is made up of 15 amino acids. The chain's CDR3 is CASSRLTESTDTQYF. In nucleotides, the CDR3 is TGTGCCAGCAGCCGCCTGACAGAGAGCACAGATACGCAGTATTTT.

The chain couples TRBV7-5 to TRBJ1-6. TRBV7-5 is a known pseudogene. The CDR3 is 19 amino acids. CDR3 protein: CVRSLAGEEDPSISSPLHF. CDR3 DNA: TGTGTCAGAAGCTTAGCGGGGGAGGAGGACCCCTCTATATCTTCACCCCTCCACTTT.

The rearrangement uses TRBV3-1 (or the pseudogene TRBV3-2) and TRBJ2-7; D possibly corresponds to TRBD1 (5 bases). V shed 4 bases and J shed 0 bases, with 13 bases lying between them. The CDR3 loop spans 15 amino acids. CDR1 is LGHDT and CDR2 is YNNKEL in the germline V gene (reference sequence). CDR3 region: CASSLGHDSSYEQYF. Here the CDR3 DNA reads TGTGCCAGCAGCCTCGGACACGACAGCTCCTACGAGCAGTACTTC.

CDR3 coding DNA: TGTGCCTGGAGTGGCGGGGACAGGAATCAGCCCCAGCATTTT. It yields the protein CAWSGGDRNQPQHF. The chain employs TRBV30 and TRBJ1-5, with TRBD1 matching 8 bases. The CDR3 is 14 residues long. V gave up 1 base and J gave up 4 bases; unmatched junction bases: 3. Germline-derived CDR1 and CDR2 are GTSNPN and SVGIG (reference sequence). Drawing the rest from reference TRBV30 and TRBJ1-5, the complete variable domain is SQTIHQWPATLVQPVGSPLSLECTVEGTSNPNLYWYRQAAGRGLQLLFYSVGIGQISSEVPQNLSASRPQDRQFILSSKKLLLSDSGFYLCAWSGGDRNQPQHFGDGTRLSIL.

This chain connects TRBV6-6 to TRBJ2-2; TRBD1 aligns across 8 bases. CDR3 length: 15 amino acids. Losses at the gene ends were 4 bases for V and 4 bases for J; bases not matched to a gene: 5. Germline assignment: CDR1 MNHNY and CDR2 SVGAGI (reference sequence). The DNA of the CDR3 is TGTGCCAGCAGTTGGACAGGGCCCGGCACCGGGGAGCTGTTTTTT. Amino acid sequence: CASSWTGPGTGELFF.

The gene calls are TRBV28 and TRBJ2-1; 8 nucleotides agree with TRBD1. Germline CDR1 MDHEN, CDR2 SYDVKM. CDR3 length: 13 residues. V shed 5 bases and J 7 bases; nucleotides not matched to a gene: 4. The CDR3 DNA reads as TGTGCCAGCAGTAGACAGGGGTCGAATGAGCAGTTCTTC. Its translation is CASSRQGSNEQFF. The full variable domain, rest sourced from reference TRBV28 and TRBJ2-1, is DVKVTQSSRYLVKRTGEKVFLECVQDMDHENMFWYRQDPGLGLRLIYFSYDVKMKEKGDIPEGYSVSREKKERFSLILESASTNQTSMYLCASSRQGSNEQFFGPGTRLTVL.

This clone was seen only once. The rearrangement joins TRBV4-1 to TRBJ2-3; D gene uncertain. CDR1 and CDR2 (germline): MGHRA, YSYEKL. Trimming took off 1 base at V and 2 bases at J, with 7 bases between the two ends. The CDR3 extends over 14 amino acids. The CDR3 nucleotides are TGCGCCAGCAGCCAAGTGGCTAACACAGATACGCAGTATTTT. Its translation is CASSQVANTDTQYF.

CDR3 in amino acids: CASSPTDGTYGYTF. Here the CDR3 DNA reads TGTGCCAGCAGCCCTACCGACGGAACCTATGGCTACACCTTC. V is TRBV3-1 (or the pseudogene TRBV3-2) and J is TRBJ1-2; D gene ambiguous. From germline, CDR1 is LGHDT and CDR2 YNNKEL (reference sequence). Trimming cost V 4 bases and J 4 bases, with 13 bases left between them. There are 14 residues in the CDR3.

The V and J genes are TRBV4-1 and TRBJ1-4, with a possible D match to TRBD1 (6 bases). The germline V gene has CDR1 MGHRA and CDR2 YSYEKL. Trimming took 1 base from V and 4 from J, leaving 10 bases between them. The CDR3 loop spans 15 amino acids. The DNA for the CDR3 is TGCGCCAGCAGCCAAGGGTGGGGGCGTAATGAAAAACTGTTTTTT. Amino acid sequence: CASSQGWGRNEKLFF.

The chain couples TRBV28 to TRBJ2-2, with D possibly being TRBD2 (6 bases). Germline CDR1 reads MDHEN; CDR2 reads SYDVKM. V was pared by 8 bases and J by 2 bases, with 12 bases between. The CDR3 has 14 amino acids. In nucleotides, the CDR3 is TGTGCCAGCCACAGGAGGGAAAACACCGGGGAGCTGTTTTTT. Translated, it gives CASHRRENTGELFF.

The chain recombines TRBV4-1 with TRBJ1-5; D unclear. The CDR3 runs to 16 residues. Trimming removed 0 bases from V and 0 bases from J, with 9 bases in between. Per the germline V gene, CDR1 is MGHRA and CDR2 is YSYEKL. CDR3 coding DNA: TGCGCCAGCAGCCAAGAGCCGGCCTATAGCAATCAGCCCCAGCATTTT. It specifies CASSQEPAYSNQPQHF.